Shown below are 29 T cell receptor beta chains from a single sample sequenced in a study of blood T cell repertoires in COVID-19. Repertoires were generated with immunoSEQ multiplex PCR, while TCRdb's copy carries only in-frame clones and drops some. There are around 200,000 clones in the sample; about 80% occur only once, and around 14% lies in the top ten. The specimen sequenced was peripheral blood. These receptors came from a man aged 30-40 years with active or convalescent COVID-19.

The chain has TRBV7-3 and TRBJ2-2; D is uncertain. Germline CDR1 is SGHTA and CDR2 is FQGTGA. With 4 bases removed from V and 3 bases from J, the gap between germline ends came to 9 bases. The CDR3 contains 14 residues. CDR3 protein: CASSSQAHTGELFF. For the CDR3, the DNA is TGTGCCAGCAGCTCCCAGGCCCACACCGGGGAGCTGTTTTTT.

CDR3 residues: CATSVPGGEETQYF. Written as DNA, the CDR3 is TGTGCCACCAGTGTCCCCGGGGGGGAAGAGACCCAGTACTTC. The V gene is TRBV24-1, the J gene TRBJ2-5; 8 bases are a match to TRBD2. The CDR3 spans 14 residues. The germline CDR1 and CDR2 sequences are KGHDR and SFDVKD. J was trimmed by 3 bases and V by 5 bases; bases with no gene match: 4.

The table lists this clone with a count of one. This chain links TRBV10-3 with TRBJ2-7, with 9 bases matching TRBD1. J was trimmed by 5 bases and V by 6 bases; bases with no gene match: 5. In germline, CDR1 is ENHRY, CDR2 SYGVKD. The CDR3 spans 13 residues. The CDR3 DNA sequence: TGTGCCATCAGCCCGGACAGGGGACACGAGCAGTACTTC. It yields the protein CAISPDRGHEQYF.

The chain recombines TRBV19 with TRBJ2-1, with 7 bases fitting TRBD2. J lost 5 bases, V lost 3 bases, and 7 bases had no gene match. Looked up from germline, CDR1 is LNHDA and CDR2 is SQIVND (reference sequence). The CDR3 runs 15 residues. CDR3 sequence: CASSMSGLGHNEQFF. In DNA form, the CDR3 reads TGTGCCAGTAGTATGTCTGGACTAGGACACAATGAGCAGTTCTTC.

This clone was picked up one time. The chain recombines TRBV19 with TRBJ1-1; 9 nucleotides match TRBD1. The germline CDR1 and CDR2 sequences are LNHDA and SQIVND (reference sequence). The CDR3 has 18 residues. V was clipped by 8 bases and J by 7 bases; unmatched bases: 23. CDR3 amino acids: CASSWEATGGPHFDEAFF. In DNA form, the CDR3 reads TGTGCCAGTTCGTGGGAAGCGACAGGGGGTCCGCACTTCGATGAAGCTTTCTTT.

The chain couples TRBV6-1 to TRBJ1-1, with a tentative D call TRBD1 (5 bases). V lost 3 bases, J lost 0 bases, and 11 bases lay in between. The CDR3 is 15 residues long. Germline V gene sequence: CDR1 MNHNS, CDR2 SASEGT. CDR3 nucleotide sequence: TGTGCCAGCAGTGATAGGGAGGGGCTGAACACTGAAGCTTTCTTT. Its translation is CASSDREGLNTEAFF.

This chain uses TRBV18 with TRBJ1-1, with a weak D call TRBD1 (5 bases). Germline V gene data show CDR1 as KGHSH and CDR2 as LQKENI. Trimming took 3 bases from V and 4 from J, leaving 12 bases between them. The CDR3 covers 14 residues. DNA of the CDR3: TGTGCCAGCTCACCTGGGGCACTGAGCACTGAAGCTTTCTTT. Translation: CASSPGALSTEAFF.

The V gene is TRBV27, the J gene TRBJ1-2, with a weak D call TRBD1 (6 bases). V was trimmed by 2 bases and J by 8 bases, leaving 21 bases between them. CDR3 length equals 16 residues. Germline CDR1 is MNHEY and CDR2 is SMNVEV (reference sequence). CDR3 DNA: TGTGCCAGCAGTTTAGTAGCGGGCGCGGGGGCGGGCGGCTACACCTTC. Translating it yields CASSLVAGAGAGGYTF.

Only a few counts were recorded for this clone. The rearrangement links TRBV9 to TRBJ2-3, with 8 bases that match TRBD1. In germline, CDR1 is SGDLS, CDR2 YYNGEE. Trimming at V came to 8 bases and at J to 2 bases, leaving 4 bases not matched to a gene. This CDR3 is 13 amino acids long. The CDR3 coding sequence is TGTGCCAGTAGGGGACAGGCCACAGATACGCAGTATTTT. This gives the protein CASRGQATDTQYF.

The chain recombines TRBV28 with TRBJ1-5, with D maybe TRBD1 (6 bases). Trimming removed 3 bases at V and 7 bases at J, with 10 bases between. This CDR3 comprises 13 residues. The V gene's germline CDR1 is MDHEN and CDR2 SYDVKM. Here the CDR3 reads CASSFGGHQPQHF. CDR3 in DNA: TGTGCCAGCAGTTTCGGGGGGCACCAGCCCCAGCATTTT.

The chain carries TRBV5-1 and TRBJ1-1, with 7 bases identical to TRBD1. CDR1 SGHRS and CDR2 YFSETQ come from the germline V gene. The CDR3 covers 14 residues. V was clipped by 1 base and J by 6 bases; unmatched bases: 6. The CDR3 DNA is TGCGCCAGCAGCTTGTCGGGGACAGTACCTGAAGCTTTCTTT. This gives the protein CASSLSGTVPEAFF.

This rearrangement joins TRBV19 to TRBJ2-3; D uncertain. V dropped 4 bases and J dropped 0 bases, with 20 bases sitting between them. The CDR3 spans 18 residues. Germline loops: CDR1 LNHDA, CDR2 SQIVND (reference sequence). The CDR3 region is CASSRPAEQLPSTDTQYF. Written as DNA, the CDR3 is TGTGCCAGTAGTAGACCCGCAGAACAGCTCCCTAGCACAGATACGCAGTATTTT. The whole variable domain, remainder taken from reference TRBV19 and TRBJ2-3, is DGGITQSPKYLFRKEGQNVTLSCEQNLNHDAMYWYRQDPGQGLRLIYYSQIVNDFQKGDIAEGYSVSREKKESFPLTVTSAQKNPTAFYLCASSRPAEQLPSTDTQYFGPGTRLTVL.

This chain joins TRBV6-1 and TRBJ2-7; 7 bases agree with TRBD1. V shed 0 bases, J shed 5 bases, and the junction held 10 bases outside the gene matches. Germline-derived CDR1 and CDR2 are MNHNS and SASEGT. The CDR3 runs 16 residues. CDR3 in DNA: TGTGCCAGCAGTGAAGCAAGGGGCAGGGGGAGTGACGAGCAGTACGTC. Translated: CASSEARGRGSDEQYV.

CDR3 loop: CASSSSPGGETQYF. The CDR3 DNA reads as TGCGCCAGCAGCTCATCCCCGGGCGGGGAGACCCAGTACTTC. The gene calls are TRBV5-1 and TRBJ2-5; weak D call: TRBD2 (5 bases). The CDR3 loop spans 14 amino acids. Germline V gives CDR1 SGHRS, CDR2 YFSETQ. The germline V and J ends were trimmed by 3 bases and 5 bases, with 14 bases remaining between them.

The CDR3 spells CASSLPGRPNNEQFF. The CDR3 DNA reads as TGTGCCAGCAGCTTACCCGGGAGACCTAACAATGAGCAGTTCTTC. V is TRBV11-3 and J is TRBJ2-1; D may be TRBD2 (6 bases). The CDR3 is 15 amino acids. Trimming removed 2 bases at V and 5 bases at J, with 13 bases between. The germline V gene encodes CDR1 SGHNT and CDR2 YENEEA.

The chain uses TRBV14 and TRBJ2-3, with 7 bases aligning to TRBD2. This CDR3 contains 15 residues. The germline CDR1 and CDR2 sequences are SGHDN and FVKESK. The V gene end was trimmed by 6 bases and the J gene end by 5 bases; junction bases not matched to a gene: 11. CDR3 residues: CASSRFGGIGDTQYF. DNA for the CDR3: TGTGCCAGCAGTCGCTTCGGGGGGATTGGAGATACGCAGTATTTT.

CDR3 DNA: TGTGCCAGCAGCGTGACTAGCGGGAGTTGGGACACCGGGGAGCTGTTTTTT. It codes for CASSVTSGSWDTGELFF. V and J are TRBV9 and TRBJ2-2, with TRBD2 matching 12 bases. CDR3 length: 17 amino acids. J gave up 3 bases and V 2 bases, and 5 bases lay outside the gene matches. CDR1 and CDR2 from the germline V gene are SGDLS and YYNGEE. Together with reference TRBV9 and TRBJ2-2, the CDR3 gives the full variable domain: DSGVTQTPKHLITATGQRVTLRCSPRSGDLSVYWYQQSLDQGLQFLIQYYNGEERAKGNILERFSAQQFPDLHSELNLSSLELGDSALYFCASSVTSGSWDTGELFFGEGSRLTVL.

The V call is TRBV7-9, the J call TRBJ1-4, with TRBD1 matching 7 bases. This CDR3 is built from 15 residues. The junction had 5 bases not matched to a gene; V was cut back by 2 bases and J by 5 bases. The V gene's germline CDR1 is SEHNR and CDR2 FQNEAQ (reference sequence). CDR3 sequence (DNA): TGTGCCAGCAGCTTACTAGGGGGCCCAAATGAAAAACTGTTTTTT. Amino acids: CASSLLGGPNEKLFF.

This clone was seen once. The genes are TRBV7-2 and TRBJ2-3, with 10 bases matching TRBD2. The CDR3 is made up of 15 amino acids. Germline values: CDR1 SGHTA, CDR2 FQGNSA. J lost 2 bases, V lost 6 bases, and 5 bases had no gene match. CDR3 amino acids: CASRTGTSDTDTQYF. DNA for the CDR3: TGTGCCAGCAGAACCGGGACTAGCGACACAGATACGCAGTATTTT. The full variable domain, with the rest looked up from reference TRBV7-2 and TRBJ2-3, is GAGVSQSPSNKVTEKGKDVELRCDPISGHTALYWYRQSLGQGLEFLIYFQGNSAPDKSGLPSDRFSAERTGGSVSTLTIQRTQQEDSAVYLCASRTGTSDTDTQYFGPGTRLTVL.

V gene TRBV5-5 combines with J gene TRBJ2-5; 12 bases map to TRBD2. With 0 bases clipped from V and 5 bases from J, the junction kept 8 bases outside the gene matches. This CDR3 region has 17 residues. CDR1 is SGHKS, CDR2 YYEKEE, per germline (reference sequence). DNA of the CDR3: TGTGCCAGCAGCTTGGTTCTAGCGGGGGGGCCAGGCGAGACCCAGTACTTC. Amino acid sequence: CASSLVLAGGPGETQYF.

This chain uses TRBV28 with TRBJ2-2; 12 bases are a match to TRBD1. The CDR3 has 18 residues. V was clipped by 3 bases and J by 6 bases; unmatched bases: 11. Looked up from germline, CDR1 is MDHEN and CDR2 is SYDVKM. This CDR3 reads CASSFLPGDRGRSGELFF. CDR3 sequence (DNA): TGTGCCAGCAGTTTTTTGCCAGGGGACAGGGGGCGCTCCGGGGAGCTGTTTTTT.

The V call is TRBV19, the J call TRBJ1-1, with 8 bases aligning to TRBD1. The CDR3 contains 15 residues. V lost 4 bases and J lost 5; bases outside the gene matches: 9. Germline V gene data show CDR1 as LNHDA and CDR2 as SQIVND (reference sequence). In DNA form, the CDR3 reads TGTGCCAGTAGTACAGGACAGGGAATGGGGACTGAAGCTTTCTTT. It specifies CASSTGQGMGTEAFF.

CDR3 residues: CASSQGQSRGRTEAFF. The CDR3 DNA reads TGTGCCAGCAGCCAAGGACAGTCTCGCGGCCGCACTGAAGCTTTCTTT. The V gene is TRBV13, the J gene TRBJ1-1; a possible D gene is TRBD1 (6 bases). The V gene lost 5 bases and the J gene lost 4 bases, with 20 bases spanning the gap. Germline CDR1 PRHDT, CDR2 FYEKMQ (reference sequence). This CDR3 is built from 16 residues.

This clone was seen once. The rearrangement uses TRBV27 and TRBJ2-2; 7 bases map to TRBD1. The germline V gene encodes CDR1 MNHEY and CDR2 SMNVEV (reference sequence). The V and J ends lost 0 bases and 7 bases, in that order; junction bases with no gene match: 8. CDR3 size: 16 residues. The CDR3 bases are TGTGCCAGCAGTTTATCGTACGCGACAGGGATCGGGGAGCTGTTTTTT. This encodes CASSLSYATGIGELFF.

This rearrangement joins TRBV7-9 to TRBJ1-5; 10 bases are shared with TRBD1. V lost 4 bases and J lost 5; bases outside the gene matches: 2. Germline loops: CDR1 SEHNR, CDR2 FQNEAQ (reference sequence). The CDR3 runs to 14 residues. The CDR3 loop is CASSSDRGHQPQHF. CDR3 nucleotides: TGTGCCAGCAGCTCCGACAGGGGGCATCAGCCCCAGCATTTT. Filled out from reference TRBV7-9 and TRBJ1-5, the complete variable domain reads DTGVSQNPRHKITKRGQNVTFRCDPISEHNRLYWYRQTLGQGPEFLTYFQNEAQLEKSRLLSDRFSAERPKGSFSTLEIQRTEQGDSAMYLCASSSDRGHQPQHFGDGTRLSIL.

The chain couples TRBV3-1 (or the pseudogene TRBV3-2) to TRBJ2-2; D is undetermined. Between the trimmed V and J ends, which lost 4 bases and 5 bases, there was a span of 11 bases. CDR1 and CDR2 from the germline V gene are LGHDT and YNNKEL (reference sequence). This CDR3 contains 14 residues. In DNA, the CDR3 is TGTGCCAGCAGCCCACTTACCCCGACCGGGGAGCTGTTTTTT. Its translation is CASSPLTPTGELFF.

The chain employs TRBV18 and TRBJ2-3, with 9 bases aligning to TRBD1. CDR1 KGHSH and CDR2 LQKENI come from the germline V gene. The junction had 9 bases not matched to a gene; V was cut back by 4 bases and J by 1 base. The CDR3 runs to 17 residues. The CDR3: CASSLGHRDRGTDTQYF. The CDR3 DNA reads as TGTGCCAGCTCACTCGGTCACCGGGACAGGGGCACAGATACGCAGTATTTT.

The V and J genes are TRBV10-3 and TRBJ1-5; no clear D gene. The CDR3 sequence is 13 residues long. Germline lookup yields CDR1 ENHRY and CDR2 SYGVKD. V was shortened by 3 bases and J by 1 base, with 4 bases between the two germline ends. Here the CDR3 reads CAISDRSNQPQHF. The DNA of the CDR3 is TGTGCCATCAGTGACAGGAGCAATCAGCCCCAGCATTTT.

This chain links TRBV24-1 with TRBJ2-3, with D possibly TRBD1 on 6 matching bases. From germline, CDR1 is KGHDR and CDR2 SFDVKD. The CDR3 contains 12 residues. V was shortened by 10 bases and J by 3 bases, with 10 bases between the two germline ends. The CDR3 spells CATAGVTDTQYF. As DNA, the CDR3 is TGTGCCACTGCAGGGGTTACAGATACGCAGTATTTT.